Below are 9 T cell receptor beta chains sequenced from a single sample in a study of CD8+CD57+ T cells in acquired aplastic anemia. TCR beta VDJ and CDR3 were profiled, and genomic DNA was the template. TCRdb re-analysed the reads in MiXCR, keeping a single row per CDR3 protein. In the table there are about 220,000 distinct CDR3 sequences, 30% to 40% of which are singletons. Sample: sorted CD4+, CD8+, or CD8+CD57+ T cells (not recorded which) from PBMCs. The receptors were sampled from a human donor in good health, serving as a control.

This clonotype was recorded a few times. CDR3 amino acids: CASSPGTLDYNEQFF. DNA for the CDR3: TGTGCCAGCAGCCCCGGGACACTGGACTACAATGAGCAGTTCTTC. V usage is TRBV6-1 and J usage is TRBJ2-1; D perhaps matches TRBD1 (6 bases). Looked up from germline, CDR1 is MNHNS and CDR2 is SASEGT. This CDR3 has 15 amino acids. V was cut by 6 bases and J by 3 bases, with 15 bases left in between.

This CDR3 is CASRRDYSNQPQHF. The DNA of the CDR3 is TGTGCCAGCCGAAGAGACTATAGCAATCAGCCCCAGCATTTT. This chain uses TRBV2 with TRBJ1-5; D gene ambiguous. Germline V gene sequence: CDR1 SNHLY, CDR2 FYNNEI. This CDR3 spans 14 amino acids. Deletions cut 8 bases from V and 0 bases from J, with 11 bases between.

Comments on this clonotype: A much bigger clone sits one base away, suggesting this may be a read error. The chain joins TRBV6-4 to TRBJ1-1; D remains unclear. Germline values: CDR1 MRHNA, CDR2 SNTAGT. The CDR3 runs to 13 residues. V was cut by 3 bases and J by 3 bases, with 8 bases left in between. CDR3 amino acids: CASSDTWDTEAFF. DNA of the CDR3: TGTGCCAGCAGTGATACCTGGGACACTGAAGCTTTCTTT.

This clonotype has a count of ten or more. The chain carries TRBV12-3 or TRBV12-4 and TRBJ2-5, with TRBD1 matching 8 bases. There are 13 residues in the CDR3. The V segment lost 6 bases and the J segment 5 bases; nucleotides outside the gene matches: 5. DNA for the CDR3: TGTGCCAGCAGGATGACAGGGGTCGAGACCCAGTACTTC. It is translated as CASRMTGVETQYF.

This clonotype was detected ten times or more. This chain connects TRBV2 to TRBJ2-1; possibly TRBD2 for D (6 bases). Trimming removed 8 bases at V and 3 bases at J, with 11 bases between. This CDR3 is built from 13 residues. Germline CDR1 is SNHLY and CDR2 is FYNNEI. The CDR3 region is CASARGGYNEQFF. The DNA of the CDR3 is TGTGCCAGCGCGAGGGGAGGCTACAATGAGCAGTTCTTC.

The CDR3 sequence is CSVDRPSGDQEQYF. The CDR3, as DNA: TGCAGCGTTGATCGCCCTAGCGGGGACCAAGAGCAGTACTTC. This chain links TRBV29-1 with TRBJ2-7, with 9 bases matching TRBD2. Unmatched junction bases numbered 10, after V lost 3 bases and J lost 7 bases. This CDR3 is built from 14 residues. CDR1 is SQVTM and CDR2 is ANQGSEA in the germline V gene.

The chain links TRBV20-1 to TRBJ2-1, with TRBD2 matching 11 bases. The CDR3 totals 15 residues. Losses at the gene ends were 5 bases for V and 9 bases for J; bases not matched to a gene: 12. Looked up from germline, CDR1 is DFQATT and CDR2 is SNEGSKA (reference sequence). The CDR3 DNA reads TGCAGTGCTGCCGGACTTAGCGGGAGGGCCGGTGAGCAGTTCTTC. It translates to CSAAGLSGRAGEQFF.

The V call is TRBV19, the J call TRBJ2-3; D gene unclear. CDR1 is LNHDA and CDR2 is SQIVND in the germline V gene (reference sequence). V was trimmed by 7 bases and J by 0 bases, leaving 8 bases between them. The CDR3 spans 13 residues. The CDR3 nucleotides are TGTGCCAGTACGCTGAGGAGCACAGATACGCAGTATTTT. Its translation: CASTLRSTDTQYF.

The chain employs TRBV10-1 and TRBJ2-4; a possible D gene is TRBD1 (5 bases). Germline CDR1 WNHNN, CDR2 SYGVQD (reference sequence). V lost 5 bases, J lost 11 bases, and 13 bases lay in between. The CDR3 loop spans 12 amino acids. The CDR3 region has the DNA TGCGCCAGCAGTAACCCAGGGAAATTTCAGTACTTC. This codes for CASSNPGKFQYF.